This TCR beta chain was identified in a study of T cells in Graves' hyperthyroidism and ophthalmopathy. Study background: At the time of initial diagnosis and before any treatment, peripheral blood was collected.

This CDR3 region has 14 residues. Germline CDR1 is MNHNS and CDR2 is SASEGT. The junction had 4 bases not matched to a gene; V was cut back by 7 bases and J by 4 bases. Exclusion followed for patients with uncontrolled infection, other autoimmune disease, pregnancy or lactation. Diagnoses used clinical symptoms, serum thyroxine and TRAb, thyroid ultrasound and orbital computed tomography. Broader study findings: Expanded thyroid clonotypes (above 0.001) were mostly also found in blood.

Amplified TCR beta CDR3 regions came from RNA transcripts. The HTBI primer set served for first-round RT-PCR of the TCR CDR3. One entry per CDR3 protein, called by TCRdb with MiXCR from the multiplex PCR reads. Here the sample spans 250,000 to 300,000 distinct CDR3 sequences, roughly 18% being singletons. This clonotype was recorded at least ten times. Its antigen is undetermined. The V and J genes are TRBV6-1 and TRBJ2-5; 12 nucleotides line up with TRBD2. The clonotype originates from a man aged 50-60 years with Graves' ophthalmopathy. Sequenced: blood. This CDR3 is CASKRGLAGETQYF. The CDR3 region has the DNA TGTGCCAGCAAGAGGGGACTAGCGGGAGAGACCCAGTACTTC.